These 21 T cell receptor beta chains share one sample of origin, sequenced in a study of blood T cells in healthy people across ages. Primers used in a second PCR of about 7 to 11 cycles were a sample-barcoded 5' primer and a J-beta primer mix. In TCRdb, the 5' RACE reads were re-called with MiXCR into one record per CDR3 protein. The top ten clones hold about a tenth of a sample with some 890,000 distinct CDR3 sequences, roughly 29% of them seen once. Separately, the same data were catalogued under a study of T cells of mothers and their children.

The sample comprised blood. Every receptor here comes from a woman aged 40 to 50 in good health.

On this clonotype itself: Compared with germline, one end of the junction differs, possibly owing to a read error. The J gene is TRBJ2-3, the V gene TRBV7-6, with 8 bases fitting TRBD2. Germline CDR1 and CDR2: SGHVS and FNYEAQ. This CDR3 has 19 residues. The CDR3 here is CAGSLEPHRPAGAGDTQYF. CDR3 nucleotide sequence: TGTGCCGGCAGCTTAGAACCCCATCGTCCAGCGGGGGCGGGAGATACGCAGTATTTT.

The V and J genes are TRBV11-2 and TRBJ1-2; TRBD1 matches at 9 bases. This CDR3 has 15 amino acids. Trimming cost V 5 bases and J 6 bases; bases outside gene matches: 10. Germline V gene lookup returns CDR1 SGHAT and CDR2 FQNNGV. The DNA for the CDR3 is TGTGCCAGCAGCACACACAGGGGGCGATTGGATGGCTACACCTTC. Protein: CASSTHRGRLDGYTF.

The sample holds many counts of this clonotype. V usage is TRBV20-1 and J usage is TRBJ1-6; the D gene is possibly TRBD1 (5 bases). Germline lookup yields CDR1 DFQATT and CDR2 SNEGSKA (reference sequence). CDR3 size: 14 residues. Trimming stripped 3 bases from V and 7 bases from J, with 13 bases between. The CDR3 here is CSARKAGGNSPLHF. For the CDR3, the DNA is TGCAGTGCTAGGAAGGCTGGGGGAAATTCACCCCTCCACTTT.

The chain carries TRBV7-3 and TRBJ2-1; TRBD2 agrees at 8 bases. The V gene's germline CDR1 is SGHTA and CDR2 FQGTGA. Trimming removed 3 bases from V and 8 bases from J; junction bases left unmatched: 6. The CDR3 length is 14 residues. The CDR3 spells CASSLVAGSHEQFF. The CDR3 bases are TGTGCCAGCAGCTTGGTAGCGGGATCTCATGAGCAGTTCTTC.

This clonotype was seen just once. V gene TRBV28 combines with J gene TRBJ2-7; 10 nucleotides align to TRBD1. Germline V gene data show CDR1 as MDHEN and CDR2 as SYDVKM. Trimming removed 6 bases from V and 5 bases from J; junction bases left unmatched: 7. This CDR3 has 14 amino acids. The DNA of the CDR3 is TGTGCCAGCAGATCAGGACAGGGGGTCCACGAGCAGTACTTC. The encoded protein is CASRSGQGVHEQYF.

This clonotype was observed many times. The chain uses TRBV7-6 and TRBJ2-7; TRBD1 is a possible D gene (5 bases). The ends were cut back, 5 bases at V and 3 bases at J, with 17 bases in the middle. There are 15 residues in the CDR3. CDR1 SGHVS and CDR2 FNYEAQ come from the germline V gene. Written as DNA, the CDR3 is TGTGCCAGCAGCAGGGGCTCCGGAGATAGCTACGAGCAGTACTTC. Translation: CASSRGSGDSYEQYF.

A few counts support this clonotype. The CDR3 region is CASSSPRKHGGTDTQYF. The CDR3 DNA follows: TGTGCCAGCAGTTCCCCCCGGAAACACGGGGGAACAGATACGCAGTATTTT. V is TRBV27 and J is TRBJ2-3; tentative D call: TRBD2 (6 bases). Germline V gives CDR1 MNHEY, CDR2 SMNVEV (reference sequence). The CDR3 length is 17 residues. The V gene lost 4 bases and the J gene lost 3 bases, with 20 bases spanning the gap.

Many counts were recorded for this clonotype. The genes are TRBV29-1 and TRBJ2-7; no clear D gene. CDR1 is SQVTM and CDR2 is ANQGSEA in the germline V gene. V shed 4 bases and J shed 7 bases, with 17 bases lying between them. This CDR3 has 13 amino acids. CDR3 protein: CSVATSQNLEQYF. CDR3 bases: TGCAGCGTTGCGACTTCCCAAAATTTGGAGCAGTACTTC.

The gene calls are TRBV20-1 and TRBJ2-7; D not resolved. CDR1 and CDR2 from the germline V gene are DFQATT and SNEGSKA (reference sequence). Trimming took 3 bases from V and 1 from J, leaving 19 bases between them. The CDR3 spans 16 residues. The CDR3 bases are TGCAGTGCTAGCCCCCTTCACCGACAAAGTTCCTACGAGCAGTACTTC. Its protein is CSASPLHRQSSYEQYF.

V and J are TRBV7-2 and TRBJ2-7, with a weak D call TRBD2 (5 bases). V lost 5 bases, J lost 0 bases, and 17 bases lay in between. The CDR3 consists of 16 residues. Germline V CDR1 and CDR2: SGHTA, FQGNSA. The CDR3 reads CASSPSRRRYSYEQYF. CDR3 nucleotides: TGTGCCAGCAGCCCCTCCCGACGGAGGTACTCCTACGAGCAGTACTTC.

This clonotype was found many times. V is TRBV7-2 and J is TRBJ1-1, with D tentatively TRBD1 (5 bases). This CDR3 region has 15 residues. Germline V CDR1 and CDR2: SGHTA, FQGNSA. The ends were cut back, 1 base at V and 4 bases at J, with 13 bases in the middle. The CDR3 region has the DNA TGTGCCAGCAGCTTAGACGGGGCCGGGGTCACTGAAGCTTTCTTT. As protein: CASSLDGAGVTEAFF.

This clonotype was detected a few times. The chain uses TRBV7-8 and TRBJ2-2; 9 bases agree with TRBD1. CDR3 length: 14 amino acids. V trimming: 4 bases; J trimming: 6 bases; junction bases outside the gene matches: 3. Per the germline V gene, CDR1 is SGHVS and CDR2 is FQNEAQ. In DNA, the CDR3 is TGTGCCAGCAGCTCCCGACAGGGGGCCGGGGAGCTGTTTTTT. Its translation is CASSSRQGAGELFF.

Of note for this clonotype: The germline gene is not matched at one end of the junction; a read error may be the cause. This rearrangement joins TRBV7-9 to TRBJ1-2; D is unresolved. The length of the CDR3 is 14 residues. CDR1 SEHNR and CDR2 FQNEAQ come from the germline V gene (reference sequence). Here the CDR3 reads CAGSIGVSGYGYTF. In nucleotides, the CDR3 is TGTGCCGGCAGCATCGGGGTCTCCGGCTATGGCTACACCTTC.

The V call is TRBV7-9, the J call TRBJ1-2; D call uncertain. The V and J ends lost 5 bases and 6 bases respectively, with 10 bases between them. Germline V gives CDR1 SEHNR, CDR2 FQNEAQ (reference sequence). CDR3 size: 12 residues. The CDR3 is CASSITPDGYTF. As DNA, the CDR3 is TGTGCCAGCAGCATAACCCCGGATGGCTACACCTTC.

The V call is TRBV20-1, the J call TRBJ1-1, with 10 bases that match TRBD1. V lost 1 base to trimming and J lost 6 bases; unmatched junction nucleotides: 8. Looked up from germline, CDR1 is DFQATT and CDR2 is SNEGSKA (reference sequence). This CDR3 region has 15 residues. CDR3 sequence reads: CSARGTGGRFSEAFF. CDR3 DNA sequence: TGCAGTGCTAGAGGGACAGGGGGAAGGTTCTCTGAAGCTTTCTTT.

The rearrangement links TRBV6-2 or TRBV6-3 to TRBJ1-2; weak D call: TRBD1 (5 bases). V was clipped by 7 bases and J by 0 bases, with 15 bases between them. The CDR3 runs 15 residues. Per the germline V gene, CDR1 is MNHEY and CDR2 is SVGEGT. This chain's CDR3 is CASTQWDPANYGYTF. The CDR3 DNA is TGTGCCAGCACCCAGTGGGACCCCGCTAACTATGGCTACACCTTC.

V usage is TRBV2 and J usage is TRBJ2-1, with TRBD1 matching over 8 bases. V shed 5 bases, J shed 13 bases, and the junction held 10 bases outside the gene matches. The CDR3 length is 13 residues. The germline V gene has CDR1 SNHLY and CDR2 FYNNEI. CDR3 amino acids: CASSLTGATLQFF. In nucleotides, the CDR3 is TGTGCCAGCAGTCTGACAGGGGCCACACTCCAGTTCTTC. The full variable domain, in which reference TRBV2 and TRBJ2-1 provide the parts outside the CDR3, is EPEVTQTPSHQVTQMGQEVILRCVPISNHLYFYWYRQILGQKVEFLVSFYNNEISEKSEIFDDQFSVERPDGSNFTLKIRSTKLEDSAMYFCASSLTGATLQFFGPGTRLTVL.

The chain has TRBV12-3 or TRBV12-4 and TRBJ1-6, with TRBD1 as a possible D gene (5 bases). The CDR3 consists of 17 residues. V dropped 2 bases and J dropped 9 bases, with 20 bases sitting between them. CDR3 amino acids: CASSLIGGEGIGSPLHF. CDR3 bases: TGTGCCAGCAGTTTAATTGGGGGGGAAGGTATTGGTTCACCCCTCCACTTT.

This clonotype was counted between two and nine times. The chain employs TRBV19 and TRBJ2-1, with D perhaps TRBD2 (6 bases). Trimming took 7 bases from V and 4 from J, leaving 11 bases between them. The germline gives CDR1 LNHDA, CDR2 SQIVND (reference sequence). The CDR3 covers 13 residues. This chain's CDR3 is CASKVAEYNEQFF. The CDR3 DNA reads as TGTGCCAGTAAAGTAGCGGAATACAATGAGCAGTTCTTC. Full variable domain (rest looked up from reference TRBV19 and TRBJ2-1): DGGITQSPKYLFRKEGQNVTLSCEQNLNHDAMYWYRQDPGQGLRLIYYSQIVNDFQKGDIAEGYSVSREKKESFPLTVTSAQKNPTAFYLCASKVAEYNEQFFGPGTRLTVL.

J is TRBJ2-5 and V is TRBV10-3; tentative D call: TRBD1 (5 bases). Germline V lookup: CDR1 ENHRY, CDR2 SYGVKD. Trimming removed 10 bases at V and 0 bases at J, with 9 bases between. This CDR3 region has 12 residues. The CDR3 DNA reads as TGTGCCACCCTGGACAACCAAGAGACCCAGTACTTC. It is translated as CATLDNQETQYF.

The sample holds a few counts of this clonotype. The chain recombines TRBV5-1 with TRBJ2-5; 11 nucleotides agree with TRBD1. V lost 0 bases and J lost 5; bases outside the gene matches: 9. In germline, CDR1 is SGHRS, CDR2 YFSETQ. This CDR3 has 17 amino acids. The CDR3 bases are TGCGCCAGCAGCTTGGCCAAGGACAGGGGGCTGGAGGAGACCCAGTACTTC. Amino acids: CASSLAKDRGLEETQYF.